What follows are 22 T cell receptor beta chains derived from one specimen sequenced in a study of blood T cell repertoires in COVID-19. TCRdb's table, derived via immunoSEQ multiplex PCR, lists solely in-frame clones and lacks some. The sample consists of around 250,000 clones, more than 75% of them appearing once. Sequenced: PBMCs or T cells enriched from blood (not recorded which). Every receptor here comes from a woman aged 50 to 60 who had been exposed to COVID-19.

This rearrangement joins TRBV19 to TRBJ1-5, with TRBD1 matching 8 bases. V shed 5 bases, J shed 7 bases, and the junction held 13 bases outside the gene matches. The CDR3 contains 16 residues. CDR1 is LNHDA and CDR2 is SQIVND in the germline V gene (reference sequence). The CDR3: CASSRLTGAVVQPQHF. The DNA for the CDR3 is TGTGCCAGTAGTCGACTGACAGGGGCGGTTGTACAGCCCCAGCATTTT.

The V and J genes are TRBV30 and TRBJ2-3; 11 bases agree with TRBD2. CDR3 length: 15 residues. V shed 3 bases and J 4 bases; nucleotides not matched to a gene: 6. CDR1 is GTSNPN, CDR2 SVGIG, per germline (reference sequence). The CDR3 is CAWSALAGGPDTQYF. The DNA for the CDR3 is TGTGCCTGGAGCGCCTTAGCGGGGGGGCCAGATACGCAGTATTTT.

This chain connects TRBV7-9 to TRBJ1-6, with 7 nucleotides matching TRBD1. V lost 3 bases, J lost 8 bases, and 7 bases stayed unmatched. This CDR3 region has 15 residues. The germline V gene has CDR1 SEHNR and CDR2 FQNEAQ (reference sequence). CDR3: CASSFTGQVDSPLHF. The CDR3, as DNA: TGTGCCAGCAGCTTTACCGGACAGGTAGATTCACCCCTCCACTTT.

The gene calls are TRBV5-5 and TRBJ1-5, with D unclear. CDR3 length: 13 residues. Germline assignment: CDR1 SGHKS and CDR2 YYEKEE (reference sequence). Trimming pared 0 bases from V and 6 bases from J, leaving 7 bases between. CDR3 residues: CASSLERVQPQHF. The CDR3 nucleotides are TGTGCCAGCAGCTTGGAGAGGGTTCAGCCCCAGCATTTT.

This sequence joins TRBV10-1 and TRBJ1-1, with 8 bases aligning to TRBD1. The V gene's germline CDR1 is WNHNN and CDR2 SYGVQD (reference sequence). There are 14 residues in the CDR3. V lost 6 bases, J lost 3 bases, and 6 bases stayed unmatched. CDR3 residues: CASSPMDRDTEAFF. The CDR3 coding sequence is TGCGCCAGCAGCCCCATGGACAGGGACACTGAAGCTTTCTTT.

CDR3 in DNA: TGCGCCAGCAGCTTGTTGGTAGCGGGGGGCCGACCCCAAGAGACCCAGTACTTC. It translates to CASSLLVAGGRPQETQYF. The chain has TRBV5-1 and TRBJ2-5, with TRBD2 matching over 10 bases. The germline V gene encodes CDR1 SGHRS and CDR2 YFSETQ. V lost 1 base, J lost 1 base, and 10 bases stayed unmatched. This CDR3 comprises 18 residues.

This clone was picked up one time. The chain is built from TRBV10-2 and TRBJ1-4; the D gene is possibly TRBD1 (5 bases). This CDR3 comprises 16 residues. The germline V gene has CDR1 WSHSY and CDR2 SAAADI. The ends were cut back, 0 bases at V and 7 bases at J, with 15 bases in the middle. The CDR3 region has the DNA TGCGCCAGCAGTGAGTCGACCCCGGGGGGGGTTGAAAAACTGTTTTTT. Translated: CASSESTPGGVEKLFF.

In its sample, this clone was seen once. V gene TRBV28 combines with J gene TRBJ1-2, with TRBD1 matching over 7 bases. The CDR3 is made up of 12 amino acids. Germline loops: CDR1 MDHEN, CDR2 SYDVKM. The V segment lost 4 bases and the J segment 8 bases; nucleotides outside the gene matches: 4. The CDR3 DNA sequence: TGTGCCAGCAGTTCTCACAGGGGCGGCTACACCTTC. Its translation: CASSSHRGGYTF.

The count of this clone is one. This chain uses TRBV7-2 with TRBJ2-3, with D possibly TRBD2 on 5 matching bases. Germline CDR1 is SGHTA and CDR2 is FQGNSA. This CDR3 region has 12 residues. V dropped 5 bases and J dropped 6 bases, with 9 bases sitting between them. CDR3 protein: CASSHRGDTQYF. The CDR3 region has the DNA TGTGCCAGCAGCCACCGGGGTGATACGCAGTATTTT.

This chain joins TRBV5-1 and TRBJ1-1; possibly TRBD1 for D (5 bases). Between the trimmed V and J ends, which lost 4 bases and 1 base, there was a span of 14 bases. CDR3 size: 15 residues. Germline values: CDR1 SGHRS, CDR2 YFSETQ. The CDR3 nucleotides are TGCGCCAGCAGCACCCATTCGGACAAGAACACTGAAGCTTTCTTT. Its translation is CASSTHSDKNTEAFF.

This chain joins TRBV7-9 and TRBJ1-2; 9 positions agree with TRBD1. Germline lookup yields CDR1 SEHNR and CDR2 FQNEAQ (reference sequence). The CDR3 spans 15 residues. V shed 2 bases and J 6 bases; nucleotides not matched to a gene: 7. The CDR3 DNA reads as TGTGCCAGCAGCTTATCCGGGACAGGGACGAATGGCTACACCTTC. It yields the protein CASSLSGTGTNGYTF.

V gene TRBV6-5 combines with J gene TRBJ1-2; TRBD1 aligns across 8 bases. V was clipped by 6 bases and J by 6 bases; unmatched bases: 9. The CDR3 is 14 residues long. Germline CDR1 is MNHEY and CDR2 is SVGAGI. The CDR3 reads CASRRGQGEDGYTF. The CDR3 DNA is TGTGCCAGCAGACGCGGACAGGGCGAGGATGGCTACACCTTC.

The chain recombines TRBV30 with TRBJ1-5; 7 nucleotides align to TRBD1. CDR1 and CDR2 (germline): GTSNPN, SVGIG (reference sequence). The CDR3 covers 13 residues. V lost 1 base to trimming and J lost 10 bases; unmatched junction nucleotides: 7. The CDR3 protein is CAWSDRGAEPQHF. Here the CDR3 DNA reads TGTGCCTGGAGTGACAGGGGCGCTGAACCCCAGCATTTT. The full variable domain, with the rest looked up from reference TRBV30 and TRBJ1-5, is SQTIHQWPATLVQPVGSPLSLECTVEGTSNPNLYWYRQAAGRGLQLLFYSVGIGQISSEVPQNLSASRPQDRQFILSSKKLLLSDSGFYLCAWSDRGAEPQHFGDGTRLSIL.

The CDR3: CASSGPRQGPYSGNTIYF. The CDR3 DNA is TGTGCCAGCTCAGGCCCGAGACAGGGGCCCTACTCTGGAAACACCATATATTTT. This rearrangement joins TRBV18 to TRBJ1-3; 8 bases fit TRBD1. The V and J ends lost 5 bases and 0 bases, in that order; junction bases with no gene match: 12. CDR3 size: 18 residues. Germline values: CDR1 KGHSH, CDR2 LQKENI.

The V and J genes are TRBV10-3 and TRBJ1-3; D call uncertain. Germline V lookup: CDR1 ENHRY, CDR2 SYGVKD. Between the trimmed V and J ends, which lost 0 bases and 9 bases, there was a span of 3 bases. CDR3 length: 11 residues. The CDR3 region has the DNA TGTGCCATCAGTGAGTCGCGCACCATATATTTT. The encoded protein is CAISESRTIYF.

The chain employs TRBV30 and TRBJ1-2; no clear D. Looked up from germline, CDR1 is GTSNPN and CDR2 is SVGIG (reference sequence). This CDR3 comprises 12 residues. Deletions cut 0 bases from V and 4 bases from J, with 6 bases between. The CDR3: CAWSVQAYGYTF. CDR3 DNA sequence: TGTGCCTGGAGTGTTCAGGCCTATGGCTACACCTTC.

This clone showed up just once. The chain recombines TRBV19 with TRBJ1-1, with D perhaps TRBD1 (5 bases). Germline loops: CDR1 LNHDA, CDR2 SQIVND (reference sequence). The CDR3 has 18 amino acids. V was pared by 3 bases and J by 0 bases, with 20 bases between. The CDR3 spells CASSIGVGPGRMNTEAFF. The CDR3 bases are TGTGCCAGTAGTATTGGGGTGGGGCCAGGTAGGATGAACACTGAAGCTTTCTTT.

This chain's CDR3 is CASSPTPGPEAFF. The CDR3 DNA follows: TGTGCCAGCAGCCCTACGCCTGGGCCTGAAGCTTTCTTT. This sequence joins TRBV9 and TRBJ1-1; no definite D call. Germline lookup yields CDR1 SGDLS and CDR2 YYNGEE. V lost 4 bases to trimming and J lost 6 bases, with 13 bases between them. The CDR3 has 13 amino acids.

The chain carries TRBV9 and TRBJ1-1; D not resolved. The CDR3 covers 14 residues. V was pared by 4 bases and J by 1 base, with 11 bases between. Germline loops: CDR1 SGDLS, CDR2 YYNGEE. The CDR3 bases are TGTGCCAGCAGCTTGCTCGGTTCGAACACTGAAGCTTTCTTT. Translating it yields CASSLLGSNTEAFF.

The rearrangement uses TRBV2 and TRBJ1-2; 11 bases align to TRBD1. V dropped 7 bases and J dropped 8; count of bases not matched to a gene: 6. From germline, CDR1 is SNHLY and CDR2 FYNNEI. This CDR3 is 13 amino acids long. This CDR3 is CASKRTGGEGYTF. CDR3 DNA: TGTGCCAGCAAGCGGACAGGGGGCGAAGGCTACACCTTC.

This sequence joins TRBV29-1 and TRBJ1-2, with D unclear. Germline values: CDR1 SQVTM, CDR2 ANQGSEA. The CDR3 has 11 amino acids. Trimming removed 5 bases at V and 5 bases at J, with 9 bases between. The CDR3 DNA is TGCAGCGTTTACGGGTTGTATGGCTACACCTTC. Translating gives CSVYGLYGYTF.

The chain recombines TRBV11-2 with TRBJ2-3; TRBD2 matches at 12 bases. With 7 bases clipped from V and 1 base from J, the junction kept 3 bases outside the gene matches. The CDR3 runs 15 residues. Germline V gives CDR1 SGHAT, CDR2 FQNNGV. The CDR3 reads CASTRTSGGTDTQYF. The CDR3 DNA is TGTGCCAGCACCCGGACTAGCGGGGGCACAGATACGCAGTATTTT.